The clone carrying this T cell receptor beta chain has more than one count but fewer than ten. Antigen: not known. One junction end disagrees with the germline gene, perhaps due to a read error. This CDR3 contains 15 residues. Looked up from germline, CDR1 is DFQATT and CDR2 is SNEGSKA (reference sequence). The data were taken from a study of blood T cells in healthy people across ages. Study-level results: The long-lived group displayed more naive CD4+ cells, plus higher diversity, than the aged donors did. Per million T cells, the diversity of TCR beta decreased roughly linearly as age advanced.

A second PCR, run for 7 to 11 cycles, used a sample-barcoded 5' primer plus a J-beta primer mix. Sequencing of every sample gave 2.5 million or more CDR3-containing paired-end reads. MiXCR was run by TCRdb on the 5' RACE reads, yielding one entry per CDR3 protein. In the table there are roughly 930,000 distinct CDR3 sequences, roughly 52% of which are singletons. The sequenced material came from blood. The TCR comes from a man aged 30-40 years in good health. The J gene is TRBJ1-5, the V gene TRBV20-1; 8 bases match TRBD1. The CDR3 DNA sequence: TGTAGTGCTGGGAAGACAGGGGCCTTCAATCAGCCCCAGCATTTT. Amino acid sequence: CSAGKTGAFNQPQHF.